Included here is one T cell receptor (beta chain) sequence, with context. It lacks a known antigen. Base qualities are not recorded, but no much larger clone differs from it by a single base. The data are from a study of patients and donors after allogeneic stem cell transplantation (dated by TCRdb to the early 2020s). V is pruned by 2 bases and J by 3 bases, leaving 2 bases of the junction without a gene match. Looking up the germline V gene yields CDR1 SGHNT and CDR2 YENEEA. Inclusive of the bounding cysteine and phenylalanine, the CDR3 is 15 residues long. CDR3 DNA is the only sequence kept; it has 45 bases, read in frame from the first base. Receptor amplification or capture employed RT-PCR. Data came from a NextSeq 550. The public sequencing data were trimmed at Q25 with fastp and processed into clonotypes with MiXCR by TCRdb, which kept only in-frame beta chains. Every CDR3 protein is listed once, alongside the most common genes and DNA of its rows. The sample table shows about a million distinct CDR3 sequences, and 18% are seen once. Approximately 5.9% of the sample lies in the top ten.

The TCR originated in a human donor who was either an allogeneic HSCT recipient or a stem cell or donor lymphocyte infusion donor (not recorded which). It is not recorded whose cells these are; they may come from a transplant donor. The sequence is built from TRBV11-3 and TRBJ2-1; TRBD1 agrees with 9 junctional bases. Sequenced: blood, either unsorted or a sorted T cell fraction (not recorded which). The CDR3 protein: CASSLRQGDYNEQFF. The sequenced DNA is TGTGCCAGCAGCTTAAGACAGGGGGACTACAATGAGCAGTTCTTC.